A single sample is the source of the 27 T cell receptor beta chains below, sequenced in a study of T cells in Graves' hyperthyroidism and ophthalmopathy. Amplified regions were TCR beta CDR3 sequences from RNA transcripts. TCR CDR3 underwent first-round RT-PCR with the HTBI primer set. TCRdb recomputed calls from the multiplex PCR reads with MiXCR, one row per CDR3 protein. This table holds nearly 600,000 distinct CDR3 sequences, about 14% found once. The material sequenced was blood. These receptors came from a woman aged 30 to 39 with Graves' hyperthyroidism that later progressed to Graves' ophthalmopathy.

This clonotype occurred many times. This sequence joins TRBV29-1 and TRBJ1-1, with no clear D. Deletions cut 3 bases from V and 1 base from J, with 15 bases between. Germline loops: CDR1 SQVTM, CDR2 ANQGSEA. The CDR3 runs to 15 residues. The CDR3 spells CSVDTYQDPNTEAFF. CDR3 DNA sequence: TGCAGCGTTGATACTTATCAGGATCCGAACACTGAAGCTTTCTTT.

Notes on this clonotype: Sequence at one end of the junction differs from germline and may be a read error. The chain combines TRBV20-1 with TRBJ1-2; D gene unclear. Germline V lookup: CDR1 DFQATT, CDR2 SNEGSKA (reference sequence). The CDR3 contains 12 residues. The CDR3 loop reads CRGAEDNYGYIF. The CDR3 coding sequence is TGCAGGGGTGCTGAAGATAACTATGGCTACATCTTC.

This clonotype was counted many times. The V call is TRBV5-1, the J call TRBJ2-2; the D gene is possibly TRBD2 (5 bases). Trimming removed 4 bases at V and 4 bases at J, with 23 bases between. From germline, CDR1 is SGHRS and CDR2 YFSETQ. The CDR3 consists of 18 residues. The CDR3 nucleotides are TGCGCCAGCAGCCCGATGGTAGGGCTAGCAAGTTTCACCGGGGAGCTGTTTTTT. Amino acids: CASSPMVGLASFTGELFF. The variable domain in full, with the rest retrieved from reference TRBV5-1 and TRBJ2-2, is KAGVTQTPRYLIKTRGQQVTLSCSPISGHRSVSWYQQTPGQGLQFLFEYFSETQRNKGNFPGRFSGRQFSNSRSEMNVSTLELGDSALYLCASSPMVGLASFTGELFFGEGSRLTVL.

This clonotype was observed at least ten times. The chain has TRBV12-3 or TRBV12-4 and TRBJ2-5, with 7 bases identical to TRBD2. The CDR3 spans 18 residues. Trimming took 2 bases from V and 2 from J; bases not matched to a gene: 14. The CDR3 DNA reads TGTGCCAGCAGTTTATACGGCTCGACTAGCCAAAATCAAGAGACCCAGTACTTC. Translated: CASSLYGSTSQNQETQYF.

Ten or more counts support this clonotype. V is TRBV25-1 and J is TRBJ2-5; D possibly corresponds to TRBD2 (5 bases). V gave up 5 bases and J gave up 5 bases, with 15 bases separating them. The CDR3 consists of 14 residues. CDR1 and CDR2 from the germline V gene are MGHDK and SYGVNS. This chain's CDR3 is CASSPRSRRETQYF. The CDR3 nucleotides are TGTGCCAGCAGTCCTAGGTCGAGGAGGGAGACCCAGTACTTC.

This clonotype has ten or more counts. The J gene is TRBJ2-5, the V gene TRBV10-3, with TRBD2 as a possible D gene (6 bases). CDR3 size: 14 residues. CDR1 is ENHRY, CDR2 SYGVKD, per germline. V was cut by 1 base and J by 3 bases, with 9 bases left in between. CDR3 in amino acids: CAISEYSGEETQYF. The CDR3 bases are TGTGCCATCAGTGAGTACTCGGGGGAAGAGACCCAGTACTTC.

This clonotype was detected only a few times. The chain recombines TRBV28 with TRBJ2-1, with D possibly being TRBD2 (6 bases). This CDR3 has 12 amino acids. Germline CDR1 MDHEN, CDR2 SYDVKM. Trimming took off 5 bases at V and 15 bases at J, with 17 bases between the two ends. CDR3 nucleotide sequence: TGTGCCAGCAGTCGCCACTTCTACGGGGGGTTCTTC. Protein product: CASSRHFYGGFF. Together with reference TRBV28 and TRBJ2-1, the CDR3 gives the full variable domain: DVKVTQSSRYLVKRTGEKVFLECVQDMDHENMFWYRQDPGLGLRLIYFSYDVKMKEKGDIPEGYSVSREKKERFSLILESASTNQTSMYLCASSRHFYGGFFGPGTRLTVL.

This clonotype was counted ten times or more. CDR3 residues: CASSSRLAGRTDTQYF. The CDR3 region has the DNA TGTGCCAGCAGCTCACGACTAGCGGGGCGCACAGATACGCAGTATTTT. The genes are TRBV7-3 and TRBJ2-3; TRBD2 matches 11 bases. Unmatched junction bases numbered 4, after V lost 4 bases and J lost 1 base. CDR1 is SGHTA, CDR2 FQGTGA, per germline. The CDR3 contains 16 residues.

Many counts were recorded for this clonotype. The chain is built from TRBV2 and TRBJ1-5; D unresolved. CDR3 size: 15 residues. V lost 3 bases and J lost 0, with 9 bases in between. CDR1 and CDR2 from the germline V gene are SNHLY and FYNNEI. The CDR3 loop is CASSDGRASNQPQHF. CDR3 bases: TGTGCCAGCAGTGATGGGCGGGCTAGCAATCAGCCCCAGCATTTT.

Ten or more counts support this clonotype. The CDR3 reads CASSLLRVIVAKNIQYF. The DNA for the CDR3 is TGTGCCAGCAGCTTATTGCGGGTGATAGTAGCCAAAAACATTCAGTACTTC. The J gene is TRBJ2-4, the V gene TRBV11-2; tentatively, D is TRBD2 (5 bases). Germline V gene sequence: CDR1 SGHAT, CDR2 FQNNGV. V was trimmed by 2 bases and J by 0 bases, leaving 14 bases between them. This CDR3 spans 17 amino acids.

This clonotype appeared many times. The chain uses TRBV28 and TRBJ1-2; D possibly corresponds to TRBD1 (5 bases). CDR1 is MDHEN and CDR2 is SYDVKM in the germline V gene. V lost 6 bases, J lost 0 bases, and 8 bases lay in between. The CDR3 contains 13 residues. The CDR3 region has the DNA TGTGCCAGCAGCCTGACAGCTAACTATGGCTACACCTTC. Translated, it gives CASSLTANYGYTF.

There are many counts of this clonotype. The chain recombines TRBV2 with TRBJ2-5, with a weak D call TRBD2 (6 bases). This CDR3 has 13 residues. The V end was cut by 5 bases, the J end by 5 bases, with 12 bases between. Germline CDR1 reads SNHLY; CDR2 reads FYNNEI. CDR3 DNA sequence: TGTGCCAGCAGTTCCAGCGGGCGGGAGACCCAGTACTTC. Translated: CASSSSGRETQYF.

Ten or more counts support this clonotype. V gene TRBV29-1 combines with J gene TRBJ2-7, with a possible D match to TRBD2 (7 bases). V was clipped by 8 bases and J by 2 bases, with 25 bases between them. The CDR3 length is 16 residues. In germline, CDR1 is SQVTM, CDR2 ANQGSEA. The CDR3 coding sequence is TGCAGCCCTGGGGGGGCGGCCCGCCGGCAAACCTACGAGCAGTACTTC. Protein: CSPGGAARRQTYEQYF.

This clonotype was picked up many times. This chain uses TRBV7-2 with TRBJ2-7; D remains unclear. The V end lost 1 base, the J end lost 5 bases, and 15 bases lay between the germline ends. This CDR3 is 15 amino acids long. Germline V gives CDR1 SGHTA, CDR2 FQGNSA. As DNA, the CDR3 is TGTGCCAGCAGCTTAGTTGGGGATTTGGTCGACGAGCAGTACTTC. This translates into CASSLVGDLVDEQYF.

This clonotype was seen at least ten times. The gene calls are TRBV7-2 and TRBJ2-2, with 9 nucleotides matching TRBD1. The CDR3 runs to 15 residues. J lost 4 bases, V lost 1 base, and 1 base had no gene match. Germline-derived CDR1 and CDR2 are SGHTA and FQGNSA. CDR3 nucleotide sequence: TGTGCCAGCAGCTTAGGGGACAGGGCCACCGGGGAGCTGTTTTTT. It yields the protein CASSLGDRATGELFF.

The sample holds many counts of this clonotype. V usage is TRBV19 and J usage is TRBJ2-5; 9 bases align to TRBD2. The CDR3 extends over 14 amino acids. Germline V gives CDR1 LNHDA, CDR2 SQIVND (reference sequence). Trimming took 3 bases from V and 4 from J; bases not matched to a gene: 3. This CDR3 reads CASSMASGIETQYF. As DNA, the CDR3 is TGTGCCAGTAGTATGGCTAGCGGGATAGAGACCCAGTACTTC.

This clonotype has a count of ten or more. The chain recombines TRBV6-2 or TRBV6-3 with TRBJ1-1; D not resolved. Per the germline V gene, CDR1 is MNHEY and CDR2 is SVGEGT. This CDR3 region has 13 residues. Trimming shortened V by 0 bases and J by 11 bases, and 13 bases separated the two germline ends. CDR3 DNA sequence: TGTGCCAGCAGTTACTCCTCACCCGCTGTCGCTTTCTTT. Residues: CASSYSSPAVAFF.

This clonotype showed up many times. V is TRBV7-3 and J is TRBJ2-1; 13 nucleotides align to TRBD2. Trimming removed 6 bases from V and 8 bases from J; junction bases left unmatched: 7. Germline V gives CDR1 SGHTA, CDR2 FQGTGA. The CDR3 consists of 15 residues. CDR3 in DNA: TGTGCCAGCAGGAGGACTAGCGGGAGTGGACATGAGCAGTTCTTC. Translated, it gives CASRRTSGSGHEQFF.

Details on this clonotype: A junction end diverges from the germline sequence, so it may reflect a read error. The chain has TRBV6-1 and TRBJ1-1, with D tentatively TRBD1 (6 bases). Per the germline V gene, CDR1 is MNHNS and CDR2 is SASEGT. The CDR3 spans 12 residues. The CDR3 nucleotides are TGTGCCAGCAGACCGACAGGAGGCCGGGCGGTCTTT. Residues: CASRPTGGRAVF.

Ten or more counts support this clonotype. This rearrangement joins TRBV7-8 to TRBJ2-7; tentative D call: TRBD2 (8 bases). Germline V gene sequence: CDR1 SGHVS, CDR2 FQNEAQ. Between the trimmed V and J ends, which lost 5 bases and 2 bases, there was a span of 28 bases. The length of the CDR3 is 19 residues. Here the CDR3 reads CASSILSGTPGQTTYEQYF. CDR3 in DNA: TGTGCCAGCAGCATACTTAGCGGGACTCCGGGACAGACCACCTACGAGCAGTACTTC.

Many counts were recorded for this clonotype. This chain uses TRBV19 with TRBJ2-2; TRBD2 might be the D (5 bases). Germline V gene data show CDR1 as LNHDA and CDR2 as SQIVND (reference sequence). The V and J ends lost 10 bases and 6 bases respectively, with 18 bases between them. This CDR3 is built from 14 residues. DNA for the CDR3: TGTGCCACCACGGAGGAGAATGGGTCCGGGGAGCTGTTTTTT. Encoded protein: CATTEENGSGELFF. The complete variable domain, with remaining parts taken from reference TRBV19 and TRBJ2-2, reads DGGITQSPKYLFRKEGQNVTLSCEQNLNHDAMYWYRQDPGQGLRLIYYSQIVNDFQKGDIAEGYSVSREKKESFPLTVTSAQKNPTAFYLCATTEENGSGELFFGEGSRLTVL.

This chain uses TRBV6-2 or TRBV6-3 with TRBJ2-1; D ambiguous. CDR1 and CDR2 (germline): MNHEY, SVGEGT. There are 16 residues in the CDR3. The V end lost 1 base, the J end lost 0 bases, and 10 bases lay between the germline ends. CDR3 sequence (DNA): TGTGCCAGCAGTTACTGGGCAGCGAGCTCCTACAATGAGCAGTTCTTC. This gives the protein CASSYWAASSYNEQFF.

There are many counts of this clonotype. The chain carries TRBV30 and TRBJ2-7; TRBD2 agrees at 9 bases. Germline trimming cut 4 bases from V and 4 bases from J; bases unmatched to any gene: 5. CDR1 and CDR2 from the germline V gene are GTSNPN and SVGIG (reference sequence). The CDR3 is 13 residues long. CDR3 sequence (DNA): TGTGCCTGGACTCCGGGACTAGCATACGAGCAGTACTTC. Its translation: CAWTPGLAYEQYF. Variable domain in full (rest from reference TRBV30 and TRBJ2-7): SQTIHQWPATLVQPVGSPLSLECTVEGTSNPNLYWYRQAAGRGLQLLFYSVGIGQISSEVPQNLSASRPQDRQFILSSKKLLLSDSGFYLCAWTPGLAYEQYFGPGTRLTVT.

On this clonotype: A much larger clone lies a single base off, so this may be a read error. This rearrangement joins TRBV6-2 or TRBV6-3 to TRBJ2-7; D gene unclear. The CDR3 contains 15 residues. Germline V CDR1 and CDR2: MNHEY, SVGEGT. The CDR3 region has the DNA TGTGCCAGCAGTTACTCCGGCGGAAGCTCCCACGAGCAGTACTTC. It specifies CASSYSGGSSHEQYF.

The genes are TRBV6-2 or TRBV6-3 and TRBJ2-7; D call uncertain. The CDR3 covers 11 residues. Trimming pared 6 bases from V and 5 bases from J, leaving 8 bases between. Germline-derived CDR1 and CDR2 are MNHEY and SVGEGT. The CDR3 sequence: CASRYTHEQYF. The CDR3 DNA reads as TGTGCCAGCAGGTACACCCACGAGCAGTACTTC.

This chain connects TRBV7-2 to TRBJ1-2, with D perhaps TRBD1 (5 bases). CDR3 length: 16 residues. Deletions cut 5 bases from V and 1 base from J, with 17 bases between. The germline gives CDR1 SGHTA, CDR2 FQGNSA. Here the CDR3 reads CASSPGQFGSNYGYTF. CDR3 coding DNA: TGTGCCAGCAGCCCCGGACAATTCGGGAGTAACTATGGCTACACCTTC.

In its sample, this clonotype was seen a few times. This chain uses TRBV6-2 or TRBV6-3 with TRBJ1-2; D remains ambiguous. Per germline, CDR1 MNHEY and CDR2 SVGEGT. The CDR3 spans 14 residues. The V end was cut by 8 bases, the J end by 6 bases, with 19 bases between. CDR3 nucleotide sequence: TGTGCCAGCGTTAGGCACGAGGCAGAGCATGGCTACACCTTC. It encodes CASVRHEAEHGYTF.